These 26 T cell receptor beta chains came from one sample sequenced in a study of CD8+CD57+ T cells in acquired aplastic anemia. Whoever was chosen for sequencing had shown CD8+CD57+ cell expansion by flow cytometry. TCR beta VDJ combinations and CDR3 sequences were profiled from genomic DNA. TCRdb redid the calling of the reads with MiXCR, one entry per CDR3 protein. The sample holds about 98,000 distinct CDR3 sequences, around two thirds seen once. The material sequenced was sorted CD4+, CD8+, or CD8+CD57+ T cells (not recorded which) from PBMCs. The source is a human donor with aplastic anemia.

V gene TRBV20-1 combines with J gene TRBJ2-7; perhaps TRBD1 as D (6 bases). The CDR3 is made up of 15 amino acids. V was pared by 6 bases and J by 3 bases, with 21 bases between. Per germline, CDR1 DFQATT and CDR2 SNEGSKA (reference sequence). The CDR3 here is CSAKSRGPTLYEQYF. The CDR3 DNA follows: TGCAGTGCAAAAAGCAGGGGCCCAACTCTCTACGAGCAGTACTTC.

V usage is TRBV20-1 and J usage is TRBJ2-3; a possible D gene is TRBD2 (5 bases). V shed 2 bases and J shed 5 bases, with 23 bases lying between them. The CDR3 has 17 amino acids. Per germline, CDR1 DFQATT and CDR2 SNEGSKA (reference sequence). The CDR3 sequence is CSARSAPGGSTIDTQYF. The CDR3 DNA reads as TGCAGTGCTAGATCAGCACCAGGTGGGAGTACTATAGATACGCAGTATTTT.

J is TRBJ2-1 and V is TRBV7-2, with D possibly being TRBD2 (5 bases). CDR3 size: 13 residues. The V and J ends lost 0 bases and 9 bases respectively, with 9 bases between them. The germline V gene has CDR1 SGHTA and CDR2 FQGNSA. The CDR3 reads CASSLAVGSEQFF. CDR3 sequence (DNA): TGTGCCAGCAGCTTAGCGGTAGGGAGTGAGCAGTTCTTC.

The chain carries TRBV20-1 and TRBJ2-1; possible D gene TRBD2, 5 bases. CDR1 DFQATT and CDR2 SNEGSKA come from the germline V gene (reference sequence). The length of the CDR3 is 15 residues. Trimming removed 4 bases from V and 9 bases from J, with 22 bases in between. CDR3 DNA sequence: TGCAGTGCTACCCCTCCTAGTCCGAGGCGGGCTGAGCAGTTCTTC. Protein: CSATPPSPRRAEQFF.

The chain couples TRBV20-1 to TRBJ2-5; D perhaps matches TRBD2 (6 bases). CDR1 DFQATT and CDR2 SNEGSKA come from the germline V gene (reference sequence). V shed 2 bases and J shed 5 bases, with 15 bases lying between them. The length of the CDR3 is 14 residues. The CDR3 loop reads CSARYGGRGETQYF. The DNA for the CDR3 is TGCAGTGCTAGATATGGGGGGAGAGGGGAGACCCAGTACTTC.

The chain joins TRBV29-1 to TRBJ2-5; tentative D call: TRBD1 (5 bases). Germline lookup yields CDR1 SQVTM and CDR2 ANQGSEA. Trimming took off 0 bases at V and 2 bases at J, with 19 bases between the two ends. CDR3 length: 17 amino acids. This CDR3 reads CSVEDYLLRQTQETQYF. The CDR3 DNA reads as TGCAGCGTTGAAGACTATCTACTTCGACAGACGCAAGAGACCCAGTACTTC.

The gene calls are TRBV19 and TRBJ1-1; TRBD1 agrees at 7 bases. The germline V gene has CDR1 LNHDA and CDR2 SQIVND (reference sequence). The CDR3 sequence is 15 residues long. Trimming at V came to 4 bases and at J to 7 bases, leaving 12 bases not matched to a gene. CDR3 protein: CASSNRDSQYGEAFF. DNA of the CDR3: TGTGCCAGTAGTAACCGGGACAGTCAGTACGGTGAAGCTTTCTTT.

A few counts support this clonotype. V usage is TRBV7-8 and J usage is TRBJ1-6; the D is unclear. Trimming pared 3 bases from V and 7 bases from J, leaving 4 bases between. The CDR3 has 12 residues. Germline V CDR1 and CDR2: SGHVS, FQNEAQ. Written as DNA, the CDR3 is TGTGCCAGCAGCTTGTTGAATTCACCCCTCCACTTT. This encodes CASSLLNSPLHF.

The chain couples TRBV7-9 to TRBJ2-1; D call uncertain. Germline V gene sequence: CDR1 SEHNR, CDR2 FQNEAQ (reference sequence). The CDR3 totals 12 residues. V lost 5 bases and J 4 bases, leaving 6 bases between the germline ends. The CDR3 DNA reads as TGTGCCAGCAGCGGGCCATACAATGAGCAGTTCTTC. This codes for CASSGPYNEQFF.

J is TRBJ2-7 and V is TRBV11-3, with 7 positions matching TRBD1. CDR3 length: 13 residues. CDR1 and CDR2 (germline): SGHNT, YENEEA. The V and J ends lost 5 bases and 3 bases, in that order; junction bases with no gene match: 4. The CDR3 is CASSEGQSYEQYF. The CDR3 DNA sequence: TGTGCCAGCAGCGAGGGACAGAGCTACGAGCAGTACTTC.

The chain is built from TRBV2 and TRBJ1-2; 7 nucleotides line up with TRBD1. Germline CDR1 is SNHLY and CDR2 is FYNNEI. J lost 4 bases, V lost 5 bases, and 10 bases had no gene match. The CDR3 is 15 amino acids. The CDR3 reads CASSPRGRPPYGYTF. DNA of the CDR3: TGTGCCAGCAGTCCCAGGGGGAGACCACCCTATGGCTACACCTTC.

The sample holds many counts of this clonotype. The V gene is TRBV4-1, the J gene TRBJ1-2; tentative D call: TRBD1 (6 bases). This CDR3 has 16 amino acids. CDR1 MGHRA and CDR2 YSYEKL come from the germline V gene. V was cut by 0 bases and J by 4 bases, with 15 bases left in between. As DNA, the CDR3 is TGCGCCAGCAGCCAAGAAATCCAGGGGAAAGGCTATGGCTACACCTTC. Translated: CASSQEIQGKGYGYTF.

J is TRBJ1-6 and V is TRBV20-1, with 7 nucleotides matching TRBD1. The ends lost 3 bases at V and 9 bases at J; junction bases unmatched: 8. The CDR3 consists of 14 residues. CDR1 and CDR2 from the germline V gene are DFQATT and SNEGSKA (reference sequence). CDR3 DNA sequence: TGCAGTGCTAGCAGAGAGGGGGCTTTTTCACCCCTCCACTTT. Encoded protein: CSASREGAFSPLHF.

CDR3 sequence reads: CASSLGARDTQYF. The DNA of the CDR3 is TGTGCCAGCAGCTTAGGGGCACGAGATACGCAGTATTTT. The chain joins TRBV7-8 to TRBJ2-3; D gene uncertain. In germline, CDR1 is SGHVS, CDR2 FQNEAQ. Deletions cut 1 base from V and 5 bases from J, with 7 bases between. This CDR3 is 13 amino acids long.

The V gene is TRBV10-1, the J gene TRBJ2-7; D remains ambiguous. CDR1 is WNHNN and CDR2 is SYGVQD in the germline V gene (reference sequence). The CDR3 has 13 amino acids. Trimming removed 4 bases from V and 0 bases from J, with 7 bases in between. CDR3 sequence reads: CASSVSSSYEQYF. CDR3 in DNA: TGCGCCAGCAGTGTGAGTAGCTCCTACGAGCAGTACTTC.

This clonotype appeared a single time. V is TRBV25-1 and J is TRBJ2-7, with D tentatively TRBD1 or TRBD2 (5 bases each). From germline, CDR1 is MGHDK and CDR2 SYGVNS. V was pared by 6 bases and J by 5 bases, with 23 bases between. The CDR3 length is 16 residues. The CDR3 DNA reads TGTGCCAGCAGCTCGCTCCTCCGGGGCAGCCAGCACGAGCAGTACTTC. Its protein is CASSSLLRGSQHEQYF.

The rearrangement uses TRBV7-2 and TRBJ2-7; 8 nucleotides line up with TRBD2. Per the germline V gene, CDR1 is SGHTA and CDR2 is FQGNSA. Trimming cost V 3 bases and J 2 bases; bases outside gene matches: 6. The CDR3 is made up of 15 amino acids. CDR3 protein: CASSFDGRVTYEQYF. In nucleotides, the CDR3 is TGTGCCAGCAGCTTTGACGGGAGGGTTACCTACGAGCAGTACTTC.

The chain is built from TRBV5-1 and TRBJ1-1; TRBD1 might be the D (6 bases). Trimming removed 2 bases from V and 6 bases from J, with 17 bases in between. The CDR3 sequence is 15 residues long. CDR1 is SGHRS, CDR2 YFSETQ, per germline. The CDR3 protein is CASSFGVGAGSEAFF. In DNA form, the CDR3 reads TGCGCCAGCAGCTTCGGAGTGGGGGCGGGCTCTGAAGCTTTCTTT. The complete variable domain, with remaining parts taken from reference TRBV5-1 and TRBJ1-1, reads KAGVTQTPRYLIKTRGQQVTLSCSPISGHRSVSWYQQTPGQGLQFLFEYFSETQRNKGNFPGRFSGRQFSNSRSEMNVSTLELGDSALYLCASSFGVGAGSEAFFGQGTRLTVV.

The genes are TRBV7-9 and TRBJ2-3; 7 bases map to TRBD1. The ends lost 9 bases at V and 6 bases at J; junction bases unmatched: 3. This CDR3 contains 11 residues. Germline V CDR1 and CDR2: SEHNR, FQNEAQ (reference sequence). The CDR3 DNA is TGTGCCAGTAAGGACAGGGATACGCAGTATTTT. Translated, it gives CASKDRDTQYF.

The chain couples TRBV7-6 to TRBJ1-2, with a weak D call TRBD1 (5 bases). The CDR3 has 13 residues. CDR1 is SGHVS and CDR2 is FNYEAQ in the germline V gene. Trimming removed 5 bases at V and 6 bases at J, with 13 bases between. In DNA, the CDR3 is TGTGCCAGCAGCCCCGGGGGGTTTGATGGCTACACCTTC. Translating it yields CASSPGGFDGYTF.

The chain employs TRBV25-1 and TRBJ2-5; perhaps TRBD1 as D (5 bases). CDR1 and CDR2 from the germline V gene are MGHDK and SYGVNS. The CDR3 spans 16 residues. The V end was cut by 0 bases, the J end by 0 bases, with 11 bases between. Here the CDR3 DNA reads TGTGCCAGCAGTGAATATATGACAGCGTACCAAGAGACCCAGTACTTC. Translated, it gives CASSEYMTAYQETQYF.

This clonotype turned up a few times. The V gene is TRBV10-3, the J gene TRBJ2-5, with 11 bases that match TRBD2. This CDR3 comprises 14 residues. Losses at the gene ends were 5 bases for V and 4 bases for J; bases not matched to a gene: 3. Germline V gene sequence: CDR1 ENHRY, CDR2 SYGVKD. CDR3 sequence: CAISPLAGGETQYF. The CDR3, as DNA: TGTGCCATCAGTCCTCTAGCGGGAGGAGAGACCCAGTACTTC.

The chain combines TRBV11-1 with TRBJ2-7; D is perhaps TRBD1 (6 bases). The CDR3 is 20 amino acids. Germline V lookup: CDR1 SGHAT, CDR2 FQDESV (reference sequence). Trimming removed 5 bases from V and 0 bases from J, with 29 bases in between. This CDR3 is CASSGYTLDSLYASSYEQYF. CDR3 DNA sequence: TGTGCCAGCAGCGGCTATACCCTGGACAGCTTATACGCTAGCTCCTACGAGCAGTACTTC. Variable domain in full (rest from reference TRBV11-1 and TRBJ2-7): EAEVAQSPRYKITEKSQAVAFWCDPISGHATLYWYRQILGQGPELLVQFQDESVVDDSQLPKDRFSAERLKGVDSTLKIQPAELGDSAMYLCASSGYTLDSLYASSYEQYFGPGTRLTVT.

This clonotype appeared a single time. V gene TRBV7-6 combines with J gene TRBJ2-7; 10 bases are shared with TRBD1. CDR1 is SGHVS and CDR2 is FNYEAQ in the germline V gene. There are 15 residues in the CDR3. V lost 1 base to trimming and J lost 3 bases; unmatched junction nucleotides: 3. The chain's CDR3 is CASSLGTGGFYEQYF. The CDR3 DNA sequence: TGTGCCAGCAGCTTAGGGACAGGGGGGTTCTACGAGCAGTACTTC.

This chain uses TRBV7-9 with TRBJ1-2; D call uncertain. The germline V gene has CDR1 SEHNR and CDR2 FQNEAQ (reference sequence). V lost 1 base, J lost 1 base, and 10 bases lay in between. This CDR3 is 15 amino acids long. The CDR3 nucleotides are TGTGCCAGCAGCTTAGTGCAAGGTCGTAACTATGGCTACACCTTC. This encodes CASSLVQGRNYGYTF. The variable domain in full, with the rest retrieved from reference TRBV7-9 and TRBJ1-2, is DTGVSQNPRHKITKRGQNVTFRCDPISEHNRLYWYRQTLGQGPEFLTYFQNEAQLEKSRLLSDRFSAERPKGSFSTLEIQRTEQGDSAMYLCASSLVQGRNYGYTFGSGTRLTVV.

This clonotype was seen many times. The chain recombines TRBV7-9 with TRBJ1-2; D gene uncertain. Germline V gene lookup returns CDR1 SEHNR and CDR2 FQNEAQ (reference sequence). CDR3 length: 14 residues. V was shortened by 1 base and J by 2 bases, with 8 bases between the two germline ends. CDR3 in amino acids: CASSLDGVNYGYTF. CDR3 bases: TGTGCCAGCAGCTTAGACGGGGTGAACTATGGCTACACCTTC.